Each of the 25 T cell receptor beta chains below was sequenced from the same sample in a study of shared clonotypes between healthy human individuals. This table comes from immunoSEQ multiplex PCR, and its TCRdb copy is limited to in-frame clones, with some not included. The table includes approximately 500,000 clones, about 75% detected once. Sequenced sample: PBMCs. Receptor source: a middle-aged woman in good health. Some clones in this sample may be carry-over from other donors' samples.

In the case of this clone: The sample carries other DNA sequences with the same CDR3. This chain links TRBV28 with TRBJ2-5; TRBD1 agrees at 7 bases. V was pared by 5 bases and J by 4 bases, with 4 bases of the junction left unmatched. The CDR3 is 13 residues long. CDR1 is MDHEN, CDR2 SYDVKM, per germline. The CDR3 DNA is TGTGCCAGCAGTAGGGGGCTTTCAGAGACCCAGTACTTC. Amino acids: CASSRGLSETQYF.

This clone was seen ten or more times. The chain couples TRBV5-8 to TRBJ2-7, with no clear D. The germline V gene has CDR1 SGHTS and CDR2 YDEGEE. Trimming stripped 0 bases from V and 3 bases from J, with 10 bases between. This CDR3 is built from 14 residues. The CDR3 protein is CASSLAGRFYEQYF. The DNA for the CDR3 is TGTGCCAGCAGCTTGGCCGGACGGTTCTACGAGCAGTACTTC.

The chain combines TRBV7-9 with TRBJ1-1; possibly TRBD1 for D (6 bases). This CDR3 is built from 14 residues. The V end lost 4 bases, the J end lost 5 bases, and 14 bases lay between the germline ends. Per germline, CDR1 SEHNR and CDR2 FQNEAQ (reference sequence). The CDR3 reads CASSSQQGGTEAFF. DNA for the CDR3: TGTGCCAGCAGCTCTCAACAGGGAGGGACTGAAGCTTTCTTT.

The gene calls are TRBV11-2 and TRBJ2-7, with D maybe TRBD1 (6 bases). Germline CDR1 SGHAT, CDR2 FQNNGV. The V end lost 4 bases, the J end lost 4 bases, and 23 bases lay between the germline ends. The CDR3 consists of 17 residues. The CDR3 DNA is TGTGCCAGCAGCTCCTGGCAGGGGAAAAAAGTTAATTACGAGCAGTACTTC. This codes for CASSSWQGKKVNYEQYF. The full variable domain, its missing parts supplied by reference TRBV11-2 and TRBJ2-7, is EAGVAQSPRYKIIEKRQSVAFWCNPISGHATLYWYQQILGQGPKLLIQFQNNGVVDDSQLPKDRFSAERLKGVDSTLKIQPAKLEDSAVYLCASSSWQGKKVNYEQYFGPGTRLTVT.

The CDR3 DNA reads TGTGCCAGCAGTTACTTAGGGATAGAAACTGAAGCTTTCTTT. Residues: CASSYLGIETEAFF. J is TRBJ1-1 and V is TRBV6-5; D is uncertain. The CDR3 is 14 residues long. V lost 1 base and J 5 bases, leaving 11 bases between the germline ends. Germline CDR1 and CDR2: MNHEY and SVGAGI.

Here the CDR3 DNA reads TGTGCCAGCAGCTTGAGAGAAACTGGGGCCAACGTCCTGACTTTC. This codes for CASSLRETGANVLTF. The genes are TRBV5-4 and TRBJ2-6; D is uncertain. From germline, CDR1 is SGHNT and CDR2 YYREEE (reference sequence). The length of the CDR3 is 15 residues. Trimming left V 1 base short and J 2 bases short, with 7 bases between.

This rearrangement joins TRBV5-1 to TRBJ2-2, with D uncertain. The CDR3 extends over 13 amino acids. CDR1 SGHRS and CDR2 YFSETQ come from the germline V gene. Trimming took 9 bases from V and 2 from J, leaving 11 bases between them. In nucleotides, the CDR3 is TGCGCCACACACGACGGTAACACCGGGGAGCTGTTTTTT. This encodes CATHDGNTGELFF.

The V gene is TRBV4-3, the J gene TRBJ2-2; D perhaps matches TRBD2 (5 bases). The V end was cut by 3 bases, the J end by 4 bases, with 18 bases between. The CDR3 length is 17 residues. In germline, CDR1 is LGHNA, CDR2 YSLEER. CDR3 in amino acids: CASSQEVRVRFTGELFF. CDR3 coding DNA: TGCGCCAGCAGCCAGGAGGTTCGGGTCAGGTTCACCGGGGAGCTGTTTTTT.

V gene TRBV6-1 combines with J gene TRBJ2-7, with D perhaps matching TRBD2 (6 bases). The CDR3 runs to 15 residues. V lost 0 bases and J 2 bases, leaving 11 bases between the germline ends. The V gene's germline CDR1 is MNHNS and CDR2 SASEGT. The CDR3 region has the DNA TGTGCCAGCAGTGAAGCAGACGGGAGACCCTACGAGCAGTACTTC. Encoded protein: CASSEADGRPYEQYF.

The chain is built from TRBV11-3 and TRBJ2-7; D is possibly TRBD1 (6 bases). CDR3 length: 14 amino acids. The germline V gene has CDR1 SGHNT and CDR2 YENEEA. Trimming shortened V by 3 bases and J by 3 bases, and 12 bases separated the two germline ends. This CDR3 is CASSFRDKDYEQYF. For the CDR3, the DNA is TGTGCCAGCAGCTTCCGGGACAAAGACTACGAGCAGTACTTC.

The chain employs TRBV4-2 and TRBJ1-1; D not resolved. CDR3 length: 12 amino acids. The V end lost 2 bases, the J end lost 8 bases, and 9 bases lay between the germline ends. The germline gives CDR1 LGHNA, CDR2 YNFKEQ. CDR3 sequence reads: CASSQYEGEAFF. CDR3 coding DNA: TGTGCCAGCAGCCAATACGAGGGCGAAGCTTTCTTT.

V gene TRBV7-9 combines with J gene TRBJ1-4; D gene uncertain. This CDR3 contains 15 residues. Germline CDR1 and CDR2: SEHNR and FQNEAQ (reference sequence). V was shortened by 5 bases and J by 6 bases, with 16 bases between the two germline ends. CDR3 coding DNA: TGTGCCAGCAGCCCTCGGACTGAACGTTATGAAAAACTGTTTTTT. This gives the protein CASSPRTERYEKLFF.

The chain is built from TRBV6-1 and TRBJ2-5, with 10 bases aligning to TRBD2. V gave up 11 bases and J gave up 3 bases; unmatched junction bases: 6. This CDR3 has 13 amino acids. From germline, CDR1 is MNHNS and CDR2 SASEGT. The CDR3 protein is CAGLAGGKETQYF. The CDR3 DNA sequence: TGTGCCGGATTAGCGGGAGGAAAAGAGACCCAGTACTTC.

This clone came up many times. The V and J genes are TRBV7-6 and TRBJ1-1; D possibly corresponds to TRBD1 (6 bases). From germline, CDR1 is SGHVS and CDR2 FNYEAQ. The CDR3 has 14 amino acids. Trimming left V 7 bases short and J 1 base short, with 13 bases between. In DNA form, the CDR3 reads TGTGCCAGCACCCGGGGGGGCGGGAACACTGAAGCTTTCTTT. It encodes CASTRGGGNTEAFF. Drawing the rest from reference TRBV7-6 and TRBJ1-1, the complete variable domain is GAGVSQSPRYKVTKRGQDVALRCDPISGHVSLYWYRQALGQGPEFLTYFNYEAQQDKSGLPNDRFSAERPEGSISTLTIQRTEQRDSAMYRCASTRGGGNTEAFFGQGTRLTVV.

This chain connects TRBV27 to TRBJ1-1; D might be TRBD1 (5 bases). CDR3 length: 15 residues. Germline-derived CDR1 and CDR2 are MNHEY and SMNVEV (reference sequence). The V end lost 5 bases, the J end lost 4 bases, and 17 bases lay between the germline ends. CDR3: CASSPTRLGTTEAFF. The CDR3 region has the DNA TGTGCCAGCAGTCCCACGCGGTTGGGGACCACTGAAGCTTTCTTT.

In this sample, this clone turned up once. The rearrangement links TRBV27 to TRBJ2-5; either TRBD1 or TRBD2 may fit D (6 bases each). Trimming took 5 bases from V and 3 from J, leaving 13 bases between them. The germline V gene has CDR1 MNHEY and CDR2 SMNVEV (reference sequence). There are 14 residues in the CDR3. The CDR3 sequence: CASSNPGAKETQYF. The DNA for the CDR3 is TGTGCCAGCAGTAACCCGGGGGCCAAAGAGACCCAGTACTTC.

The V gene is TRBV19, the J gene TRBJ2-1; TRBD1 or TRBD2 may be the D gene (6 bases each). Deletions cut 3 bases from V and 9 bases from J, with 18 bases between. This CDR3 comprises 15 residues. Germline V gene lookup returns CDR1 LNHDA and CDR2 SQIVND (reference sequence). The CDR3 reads CASSILRDSGAEQFF. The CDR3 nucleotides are TGTGCCAGTAGTATCCTACGGGACTCAGGGGCTGAGCAGTTCTTC.

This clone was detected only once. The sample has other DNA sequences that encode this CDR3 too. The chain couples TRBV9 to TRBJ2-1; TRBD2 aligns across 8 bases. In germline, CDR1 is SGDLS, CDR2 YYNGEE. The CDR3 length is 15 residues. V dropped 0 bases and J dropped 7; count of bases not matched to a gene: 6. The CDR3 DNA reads TGTGCCAGCAGCGTAGCGGCTAGCGGGTATAATGAGCAGTTCTTC. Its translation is CASSVAASGYNEQFF.

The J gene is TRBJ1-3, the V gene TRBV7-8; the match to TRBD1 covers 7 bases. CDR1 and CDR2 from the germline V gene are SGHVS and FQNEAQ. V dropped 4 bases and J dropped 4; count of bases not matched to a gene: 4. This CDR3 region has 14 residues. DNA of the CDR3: TGTGCCAGCAGCTCATGGACAGGCGGAAACACCATATATTTT. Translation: CASSSWTGGNTIYF.

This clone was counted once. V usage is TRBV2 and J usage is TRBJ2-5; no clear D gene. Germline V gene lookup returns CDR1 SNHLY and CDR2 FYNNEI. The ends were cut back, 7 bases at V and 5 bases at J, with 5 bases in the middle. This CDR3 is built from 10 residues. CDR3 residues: CASKEETQYF. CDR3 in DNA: TGTGCCAGCAAAGAGGAGACCCAGTACTTC. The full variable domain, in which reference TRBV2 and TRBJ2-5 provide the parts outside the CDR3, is EPEVTQTPSHQVTQMGQEVILRCVPISNHLYFYWYRQILGQKVEFLVSFYNNEISEKSEIFDDQFSVERPDGSNFTLKIRSTKLEDSAMYFCASKEETQYFGPGTRLLVL.

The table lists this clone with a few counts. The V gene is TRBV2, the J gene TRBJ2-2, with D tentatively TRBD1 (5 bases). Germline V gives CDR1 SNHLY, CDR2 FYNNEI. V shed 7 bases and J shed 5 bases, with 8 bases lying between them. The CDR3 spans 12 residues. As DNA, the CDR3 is TGTGCCAGCAATGACAGAACCGGGGAGCTGTTTTTT. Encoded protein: CASNDRTGELFF. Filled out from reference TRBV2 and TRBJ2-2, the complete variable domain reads EPEVTQTPSHQVTQMGQEVILRCVPISNHLYFYWYRQILGQKVEFLVSFYNNEISEKSEIFDDQFSVERPDGSNFTLKIRSTKLEDSAMYFCASNDRTGELFFGEGSRLTVL.

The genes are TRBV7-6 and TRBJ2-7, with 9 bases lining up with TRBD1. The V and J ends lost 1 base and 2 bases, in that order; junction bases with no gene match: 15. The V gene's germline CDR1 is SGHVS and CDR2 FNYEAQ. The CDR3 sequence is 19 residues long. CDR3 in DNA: TGTGCCAGCAGCTTAGTAGGGACAGGGTCCTTCCTACCTACCTACGAGCAGTACTTC. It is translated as CASSLVGTGSFLPTYEQYF.

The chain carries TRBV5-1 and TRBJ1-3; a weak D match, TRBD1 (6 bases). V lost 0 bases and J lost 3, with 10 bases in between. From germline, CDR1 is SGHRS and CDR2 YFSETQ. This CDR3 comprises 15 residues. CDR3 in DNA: TGCGCCAGCAGCTTGGGCAGGGGTGATGGAAACACCATATATTTT. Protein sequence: CASSLGRGDGNTIYF.

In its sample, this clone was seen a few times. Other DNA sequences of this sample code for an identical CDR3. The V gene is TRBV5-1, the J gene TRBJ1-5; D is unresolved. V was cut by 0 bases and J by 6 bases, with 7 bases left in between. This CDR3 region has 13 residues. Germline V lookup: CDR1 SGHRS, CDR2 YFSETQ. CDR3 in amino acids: CASSLEGSQPQHF. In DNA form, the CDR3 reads TGCGCCAGCAGCTTGGAAGGGAGTCAGCCCCAGCATTTT.

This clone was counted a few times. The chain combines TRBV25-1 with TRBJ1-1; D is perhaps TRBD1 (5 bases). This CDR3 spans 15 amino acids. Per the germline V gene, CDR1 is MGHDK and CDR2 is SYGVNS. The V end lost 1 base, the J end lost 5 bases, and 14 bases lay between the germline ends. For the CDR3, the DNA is TGTGCCAGCAGTGAATGGGGCCGAGGTGGGACTGAAGCTTTCTTT. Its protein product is CASSEWGRGGTEAFF.